The 29 T cell receptor beta chains below were found in one sample sequenced in a study of HIV-infected patients and healthy controls. cDNA was made from around 0.5 ug RNA using alpha and beta constant primers. Alpha and beta chain libraries were made separately by chain-specific third strand synthesis with multiplexing indices. TCRdb called the 5' RACE reads again in MiXCR, with one record for every CDR3 protein. This table holds about 15,000 distinct CDR3 sequences, around 5% found once. No cell fractionation was done, so the repertoire covers all unsorted peripheral blood T cells. The sample was blood. These TCRs come from an adult in good health.

This clonotype has a handful of counts. CDR3 sequence: CASSLGQSSGELFF. In nucleotides, the CDR3 is TGTGCCAGCAGCTTAGGGCAGTCCTCCGGGGAGCTGTTTTTT. The rearrangement uses TRBV11-1 and TRBJ2-2; no firm D call. Germline V gives CDR1 SGHAT, CDR2 FQDESV (reference sequence). This CDR3 is built from 14 residues. With 1 base removed from V and 6 bases from J, the gap between germline ends came to 9 bases. Supplemented by reference TRBV11-1 and TRBJ2-2, the full variable domain reads EAEVAQSPRYKITEKSQAVAFWCDPISGHATLYWYRQILGQGPELLVQFQDESVVDDSQLPKDRFSAERLKGVDSTLKIQPAELGDSAMYLCASSLGQSSGELFFGEGSRLTVL.

The chain has TRBV11-3 and TRBJ1-4; the D gene is possibly TRBD1 (5 bases). Germline V gene lookup returns CDR1 SGHNT and CDR2 YENEEA. V lost 5 bases to trimming and J lost 5 bases, with 12 bases between them. CDR3 size: 14 residues. CDR3 sequence reads: CASSAGTENEKLFF. DNA for the CDR3: TGTGCCAGCAGCGCCGGGACGGAAAATGAAAAACTGTTTTTT.

This clonotype was counted many times. The gene calls are TRBV6-5 and TRBJ2-7, with 7 bases that match TRBD2. Trimming removed 6 bases from V and 0 bases from J; junction bases left unmatched: 8. This CDR3 comprises 15 residues. From germline, CDR1 is MNHEY and CDR2 SVGAGI. The CDR3 DNA reads as TGTGCCAGCAGCCGAAGCGGGGCCAGCTCCTACGAGCAGTACTTC. Encoded protein: CASSRSGASSYEQYF.

Ten or more counts support this clonotype. This chain links TRBV10-3 with TRBJ2-5; a weak D match, TRBD2 (5 bases). Looked up from germline, CDR1 is ENHRY and CDR2 is SYGVKD. Trimming removed 0 bases from V and 1 base from J, with 9 bases in between. CDR3 length: 15 residues. Written as DNA, the CDR3 is TGTGCCATCAGTGAGTCCGCGGGTGCCCAAGAGACCCAGTACTTC. Its protein product is CAISESAGAQETQYF.

In this sample, this clonotype turned up many times. The rearrangement links TRBV5-5 to TRBJ2-7; 8 bases agree with TRBD1. Per germline, CDR1 SGHKS and CDR2 YYEKEE (reference sequence). V lost 4 bases to trimming and J lost 0 bases; unmatched junction nucleotides: 15. CDR3 length: 18 residues. Here the CDR3 DNA reads TGTGCCAGCAGCCAACCGGGACAGGCCATTATTCGCTCCTACGAGCAGTACTTC. This encodes CASSQPGQAIIRSYEQYF. Supplemented by reference TRBV5-5 and TRBJ2-7, the full variable domain reads DAGVTQSPTHLIKTRGQQVTLRCSPISGHKSVSWYQQVLGQGPQFIFQYYEKEERGRGNFPDRFSARQFPNYSSELNVNALLLGDSALYLCASSQPGQAIIRSYEQYFGPGTRLTVT.

The genes are TRBV29-1 and TRBJ2-1, with 14 bases lining up with TRBD2. V lost 6 bases and J lost 0; bases outside the gene matches: 7. CDR1 is SQVTM and CDR2 is ANQGSEA in the germline V gene. The CDR3 length is 17 residues. In nucleotides, the CDR3 is TGCAGCGTCGACGGACTAGCGGGGGGCTTCTCCTACAATGAGCAGTTCTTC. Encoded protein: CSVDGLAGGFSYNEQFF.

This clonotype was counted at least ten times. V gene TRBV14 combines with J gene TRBJ2-7; D unclear. The CDR3 is 13 residues long. V was cut by 6 bases and J by 3 bases, with 12 bases left in between. CDR1 and CDR2 (germline): SGHDN, FVKESK. The CDR3: CASRYRSDYEQYF. The CDR3 bases are TGTGCCAGCAGATATAGGTCGGACTACGAGCAGTACTTC. The full variable domain, in which reference TRBV14 and TRBJ2-7 provide the parts outside the CDR3, is EAGVTQFPSHSVIEKGQTVTLRCDPISGHDNLYWYRRVMGKEIKFLLHFVKESKQDESGMPNNRFLAERTGGTYSTLKVQPAELEDSGVYFCASRYRSDYEQYFGPGTRLTVT.

By proportion, this clonotype is medium-sized. V and J are TRBV2 and TRBJ2-2; 8 positions agree with TRBD2. With V trimmed by 5 bases and J by 4 bases, 6 bases remained unmatched. Germline CDR1 SNHLY, CDR2 FYNNEI. The CDR3 sequence is 15 residues long. The CDR3, as DNA: TGTGCCAGCAGTCTCCAGCGGGGGAGCACCGGGGAGCTGTTTTTT. Protein sequence: CASSLQRGSTGELFF.

This clonotype was detected many times. The chain employs TRBV7-2 and TRBJ2-5; 10 bases map to TRBD2. CDR3 length: 15 residues. Germline V lookup: CDR1 SGHTA, CDR2 FQGNSA. Trimming took 7 bases from V and 5 from J; bases not matched to a gene: 10. The CDR3 coding sequence is TGTGCCAGCAACCAGAGCGGGGGGGCCGGTGAGACCCAGTACTTC. Protein product: CASNQSGGAGETQYF.

Here the CDR3 reads CASRNLGGSYNEQFF. As DNA, the CDR3 is TGTGCCAGCAGAAACCTTGGGGGCTCCTACAATGAGCAGTTCTTC. The chain combines TRBV6-2 or TRBV6-3 with TRBJ2-1, with D possibly called TRBD1 or TRBD2 (5 bases each). Germline-derived CDR1 and CDR2 are MNHEY and SVGEGT. This CDR3 has 15 amino acids. V was pared by 6 bases and J by 0 bases, with 12 bases between.

This clonotype has a count of ten or more. The chain uses TRBV6-1 and TRBJ1-1, with TRBD1 as a possible D gene (6 bases). Per the germline V gene, CDR1 is MNHNS and CDR2 is SASEGT. Trimming took off 8 bases at V and 6 bases at J, with 16 bases between the two ends. The CDR3 has 13 residues. Here the CDR3 reads CASSETGLPEAFF. DNA of the CDR3: TGTGCCAGCTCTGAAACAGGGCTGCCTGAAGCTTTCTTT.

In its sample, this clonotype is medium-sized. This chain links TRBV28 with TRBJ1-2; 7 bases are shared with TRBD1. Unmatched junction bases numbered 11, after V lost 5 bases and J lost 5 bases. This CDR3 is 15 amino acids long. From germline, CDR1 is MDHEN and CDR2 SYDVKM. CDR3 sequence reads: CASSPRTGGWYGYTF. CDR3 DNA sequence: TGTGCCAGCAGTCCACGGACAGGAGGATGGTATGGCTACACCTTC.

This clonotype was picked up many times. The chain combines TRBV20-1 with TRBJ2-1, with TRBD2 matching over 8 bases. The CDR3 extends over 15 amino acids. Trimming removed 6 bases from V and 0 bases from J; junction bases left unmatched: 7. Germline CDR1 DFQATT, CDR2 SNEGSKA (reference sequence). CDR3 sequence reads: CSANTGTSSYNEQFF. The CDR3 coding sequence is TGCAGTGCCAACACCGGGACTAGCTCCTACAATGAGCAGTTCTTC.

The V gene is TRBV6-2 or TRBV6-3, the J gene TRBJ2-2, with D possibly TRBD2 on 5 matching bases. The V end was cut by 2 bases, the J end by 5 bases, with 12 bases between. Germline CDR1 is MNHEY and CDR2 is SVGEGT. The CDR3 spans 15 residues. In nucleotides, the CDR3 is TGTGCCAGCAGTTACGGGCTAGAGGGTACCGGGGAGCTGTTTTTT. It codes for CASSYGLEGTGELFF.

This clonotype was counted at least ten times. The chain couples TRBV11-1 to TRBJ2-7; the D is unclear. In germline, CDR1 is SGHAT, CDR2 FQDESV (reference sequence). The CDR3 spans 11 residues. V dropped 3 bases and J dropped 3 bases, with 3 bases sitting between them. CDR3 nucleotide sequence: TGTGCCAGCAGCTTTAGCTACGAGCAGTACTTC. Protein: CASSFSYEQYF.

This clonotype was observed at least ten times. V is TRBV4-2 and J is TRBJ1-1, with 9 positions matching TRBD1. Looked up from germline, CDR1 is LGHNA and CDR2 is YNFKEQ. Germline trimming cut 6 bases from V and 6 bases from J; bases unmatched to any gene: 14. CDR3 size: 16 residues. The CDR3 loop reads CASRAGQGFGRAEAFF. CDR3 DNA sequence: TGTGCCAGCAGGGCGGGACAGGGCTTTGGTCGTGCTGAAGCTTTCTTT.

This clonotype came up many times. The rearrangement uses TRBV11-2 and TRBJ2-3; 11 bases line up with TRBD2. The V segment lost 5 bases and the J segment 4 bases; nucleotides outside the gene matches: 2. The germline CDR1 and CDR2 sequences are SGHAT and FQNNGV. The CDR3 loop spans 14 amino acids. The CDR3, as DNA: TGTGCCAGCAGCCTAGCGGGGGGCCCAGATACGCAGTATTTT. Its protein is CASSLAGGPDTQYF.

This clonotype was detected many times. The CDR3 DNA follows: TGCGCCAGCAGCCAAACACAGGATTCGAACACTGAAGCTTTCTTT. It codes for CASSQTQDSNTEAFF. The rearrangement links TRBV4-3 to TRBJ1-1; D is possibly TRBD1 (5 bases). There are 15 residues in the CDR3. CDR1 and CDR2 from the germline V gene are LGHNA and YSLEER. The V end lost 2 bases, the J end lost 1 base, and 11 bases lay between the germline ends.

There are many counts of this clonotype. At one end, the junction sequence differs from germline, possibly due to a read error. The chain carries TRBV5-4 and TRBJ1-1; 8 nucleotides match TRBD1. The length of the CDR3 is 16 residues. Per germline, CDR1 SGHNT and CDR2 YYREEE (reference sequence). CDR3 DNA: TGTGCCAGCAGCTTGGGACAGGGGATGGACAACACTAAAGCTTTCTTT. This translates into CASSLGQGMDNTKAFF.

This clonotype was seen many times. The chain links TRBV20-1 to TRBJ2-2; 7 bases map to TRBD1. Germline V gene data show CDR1 as DFQATT and CDR2 as SNEGSKA (reference sequence). The ends lost 4 bases at V and 4 bases at J; junction bases unmatched: 9. This CDR3 is 15 amino acids long. The CDR3 coding sequence is TGCAGTGCTACCCGCAGGGGGAAGAGCACCGGGGAGCTGTTTTTT. Residues: CSATRRGKSTGELFF.

This clonotype was detected ten times or more. This chain joins TRBV5-4 and TRBJ1-1; the D is unclear. Trimming shortened V by 4 bases and J by 4 bases, and 11 bases separated the two germline ends. Germline V gives CDR1 SGHNT, CDR2 YYREEE (reference sequence). This CDR3 has 13 amino acids. This chain's CDR3 is CASSIRVGTEAFF. The CDR3 nucleotides are TGTGCCAGCAGCATCAGAGTGGGCACTGAAGCTTTCTTT.

This clonotype was counted at least ten times. This chain connects TRBV9 to TRBJ1-1; D unresolved. Germline lookup yields CDR1 SGDLS and CDR2 YYNGEE. V lost 0 bases and J lost 4, with 10 bases in between. This CDR3 spans 14 amino acids. This CDR3 is CASSVGGPGTEAFF. CDR3 DNA: TGTGCCAGCAGCGTAGGCGGACCAGGCACTGAAGCTTTCTTT.

This clonotype was seen at least ten times. This sequence joins TRBV2 and TRBJ2-5; D tentatively fits TRBD1 or TRBD2 (5 bases each). From germline, CDR1 is SNHLY and CDR2 FYNNEI. This CDR3 is built from 14 residues. V dropped 1 base and J dropped 5 bases, with 11 bases sitting between them. CDR3 nucleotide sequence: TGTGCCAGCAGTGAAGAGTTGAGGGGTGAGACCCAGTACTTC. Translating it yields CASSEELRGETQYF.

This clonotype came up many times. The chain has TRBV7-9 and TRBJ1-1; D perhaps matches TRBD1 (5 bases). CDR3 length equals 17 residues. Germline V CDR1 and CDR2: SEHNR, FQNEAQ (reference sequence). Between the trimmed V and J ends, which lost 3 bases and 1 base, there was a span of 18 bases. The CDR3 DNA follows: TGTGCCAGCAGCTTCTTAGGTAGGGATGGGGCGAACACTGAAGCTTTCTTT. This sequence encodes CASSFLGRDGANTEAFF.

The chain uses TRBV30 and TRBJ1-1; D not resolved. CDR1 is GTSNPN and CDR2 is SVGIG in the germline V gene (reference sequence). V was shortened by 2 bases and J by 8 bases, with 9 bases between the two germline ends. The CDR3 consists of 11 residues. The CDR3 DNA follows: TGTGCCTGGAGTCAACGATCAGAAGCTTTCTTT. Translating it yields CAWSQRSEAFF.

This clonotype was recorded many times. This chain connects TRBV18 to TRBJ1-5, with D possibly matching TRBD1 (6 bases). The length of the CDR3 is 13 residues. Germline assignment: CDR1 KGHSH and CDR2 LQKENI. The V end lost 3 bases, the J end lost 5 bases, and 8 bases lay between the germline ends. DNA of the CDR3: TGTGCCAGCTCACCGCCAGGGGATCAGCCCCAGCATTTT. Its protein is CASSPPGDQPQHF.

Relative to its sample, this clonotype is medium-sized. CDR3 DNA sequence: TGCAGTGCTGGAGCTGGAAGCGGGGGGATCACAGATACGCAGTATTTT. This sequence encodes CSAGAGSGGITDTQYF. The V gene is TRBV20-1, the J gene TRBJ2-3; 9 nucleotides align to TRBD2. Germline V gene lookup returns CDR1 DFQATT and CDR2 SNEGSKA (reference sequence). The CDR3 sequence is 16 residues long. The trim removed 5 bases at V and 2 bases at J, leaving 11 bases unmatched.

This clonotype occurred many times. The rearrangement links TRBV28 to TRBJ2-7, with 7 bases fitting TRBD2. With V trimmed by 6 bases and J by 9 bases, 8 bases remained unmatched. Germline CDR1 MDHEN, CDR2 SYDVKM. The CDR3 runs to 12 residues. CDR3 in amino acids: CASSIQRERQYF. DNA for the CDR3: TGTGCCAGCAGCATCCAGCGGGAAAGGCAGTACTTC.

Within the sample, this clonotype is medium-sized. The genes are TRBV14 and TRBJ1-4; D remains ambiguous. Germline lookup yields CDR1 SGHDN and CDR2 FVKESK. With 2 bases removed from V and 7 bases from J, the gap between germline ends came to 23 bases. CDR3 length: 18 residues. CDR3 sequence (DNA): TGTGCCAGCAGCCAAATTCCTGCCTCAACCGCCCTAGGTGAAAAACTGTTTTTT. Translating it yields CASSQIPASTALGEKLFF.